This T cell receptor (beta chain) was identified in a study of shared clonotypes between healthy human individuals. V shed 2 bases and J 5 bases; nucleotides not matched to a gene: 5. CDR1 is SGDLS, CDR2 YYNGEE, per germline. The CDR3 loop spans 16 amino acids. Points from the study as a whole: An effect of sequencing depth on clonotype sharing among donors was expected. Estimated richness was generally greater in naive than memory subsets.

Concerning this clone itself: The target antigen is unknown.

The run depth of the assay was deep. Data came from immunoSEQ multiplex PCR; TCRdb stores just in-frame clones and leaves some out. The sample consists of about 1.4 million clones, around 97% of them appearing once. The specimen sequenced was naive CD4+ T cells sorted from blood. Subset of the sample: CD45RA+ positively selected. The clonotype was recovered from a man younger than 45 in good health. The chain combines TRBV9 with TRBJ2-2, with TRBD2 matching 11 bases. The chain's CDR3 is CASSVSGRAVTGELFF. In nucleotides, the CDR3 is TGTGCCAGCAGCGTTAGCGGGAGGGCCGTTACCGGGGAGCTGTTTTTT. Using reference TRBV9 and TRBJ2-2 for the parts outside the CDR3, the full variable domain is DSGVTQTPKHLITATGQRVTLRCSPRSGDLSVYWYQQSLDQGLQFLIQYYNGEERAKGNILERFSAQQFPDLHSELNLSSLELGDSALYFCASSVSGRAVTGELFFGEGSRLTVL.